Presented here are 20 T cell receptor beta chains from one specimen sequenced in a study of identical twins. TCRdb called the 5' RACE reads again in MiXCR, with one record for every CDR3 protein. The data contain about 570,000 distinct CDR3 sequences, approximately 9.6% of them singletons. The sample also formed part of further work on yellow fever vaccine responses in identical twins.

Sequenced: PBMCs. The receptors originated from a woman under 30 in good health.

This clonotype showed up many times. The chain is built from TRBV6-1 and TRBJ2-1, with 9 bases that match TRBD2. In germline, CDR1 is MNHNS, CDR2 SASEGT. Trimming at V came to 7 bases and at J to 9 bases, leaving 16 bases not matched to a gene. The CDR3 is made up of 16 amino acids. CDR3 in amino acids: CASTQAASGAAGEQFF. The CDR3 bases are TGTGCCAGCACCCAAGCGGCTAGCGGGGCCGCTGGTGAGCAGTTCTTC.

This clonotype was picked up a small number of times. Here the CDR3 DNA reads TGTGCCAGCTCACTAAACAGGGAAGATACGCAGTATTTT. Residues: CASSLNREDTQYF. The gene calls are TRBV18 and TRBJ2-3; a weak D match, TRBD1 (6 bases). The CDR3 runs 13 residues. Germline V gives CDR1 KGHSH, CDR2 LQKENI. Deletions cut 4 bases from V and 5 bases from J, with 10 bases between.

This clonotype has a handful of counts. The chain is built from TRBV5-1 and TRBJ1-6; TRBD1 is a possible D gene (6 bases). Trimming took off 6 bases at V and 7 bases at J, with 17 bases between the two ends. CDR1 and CDR2 (germline): SGHRS, YFSETQ. The length of the CDR3 is 15 residues. The CDR3 loop reads CASTDVGRGNSPLHF. DNA for the CDR3: TGCGCCAGCACCGACGTGGGCAGGGGCAATTCACCCCTCCACTTT.

The table lists this clonotype with many counts. The chain links TRBV27 to TRBJ2-3; no definite D call. The CDR3 runs 13 residues. The V gene lost 9 bases and the J gene lost 2 bases, with 12 bases spanning the gap. The germline CDR1 and CDR2 sequences are MNHEY and SMNVEV (reference sequence). The CDR3: CASVERLTDTQYF. CDR3 bases: TGTGCCAGTGTGGAGCGTCTCACAGATACGCAGTATTTT.

This clonotype has only a few counts. The genes are TRBV12-3 or TRBV12-4 and TRBJ1-2, with 7 bases matching TRBD1. V shed 0 bases and J 4 bases; nucleotides not matched to a gene: 5. The CDR3 has 15 amino acids. The CDR3 region has the DNA TGTGCCAGCAGTTTAGCAGGACAGGTTCCCTATGGCTACACCTTC. It codes for CASSLAGQVPYGYTF.

This clonotype was counted ten times or more. The chain employs TRBV29-1 and TRBJ1-2; perhaps TRBD1 as D (5 bases). The CDR3 extends over 11 amino acids. Germline lookup yields CDR1 SQVTM and CDR2 ANQGSEA. The V end was cut by 7 bases, the J end by 5 bases, with 11 bases between. The CDR3 is CSDRSPYGYTF. CDR3 DNA sequence: TGCAGCGACAGGAGTCCTTATGGCTACACCTTC. Supplemented by reference TRBV29-1 and TRBJ1-2, the full variable domain reads SAVISQKPSRDICQRGTSLTIQCQVDSQVTMMFWYRQQPGQSLTLIATANQGSEATYESGFVIDKFPISRPNLTFSTLTVSNMSPEDSSIYLCSDRSPYGYTFGSGTRLTVV.

This clonotype was seen only a few times. The rearrangement links TRBV10-3 to TRBJ2-5; perhaps TRBD2 as D (5 bases). CDR3 size: 14 residues. The germline gives CDR1 ENHRY, CDR2 SYGVKD. Trimming removed 0 bases from V and 7 bases from J, with 12 bases in between. The CDR3 DNA is TGTGCCATCAGTGAGTCGAGCCTAGCCGGGACCCAGTACTTC. Translated, it gives CAISESSLAGTQYF.

The chain couples TRBV3-1 to TRBJ2-7; D is unresolved. The CDR3 contains 12 residues. V lost 3 bases to trimming and J lost 7 bases, with 10 bases between them. Per germline, CDR1 LGHDT and CDR2 YNNKEL (reference sequence). CDR3 bases: TGTGCCAGCAGCCACCAAGAGACTGAGCAGTACTTC. This sequence encodes CASSHQETEQYF.

The gene calls are TRBV11-1 and TRBJ2-1, with unresolved D. Looked up from germline, CDR1 is SGHAT and CDR2 is FQDESV (reference sequence). Trimming took off 2 bases at V and 0 bases at J, with 17 bases between the two ends. The CDR3 totals 18 residues. CDR3 DNA sequence: TGTGCCAGCAGCTTACTTCCCATTTGGGCTAGCTCCTACAATGAGCAGTTCTTC. Protein: CASSLLPIWASSYNEQFF.

This chain links TRBV12-3 or TRBV12-4 with TRBJ2-3, with 9 bases that match TRBD2. With V trimmed by 11 bases and J by 0 bases, 18 bases remained unmatched. This CDR3 is 18 amino acids long. DNA for the CDR3: TGTGCCTTCAGCCGTATGGCGGGGGGGGTTACTAGCACAGATACGCAGTATTTT. Translated, it gives CAFSRMAGGVTSTDTQYF.

The chain employs TRBV5-6 and TRBJ2-3; 7 bases map to TRBD1. Germline V lookup: CDR1 SGHDT, CDR2 YYEEEE. This CDR3 has 15 amino acids. Germline trimming cut 6 bases from V and 2 bases from J; bases unmatched to any gene: 9. The CDR3: CASTRPGGYTDTQYF. The CDR3 nucleotides are TGTGCCAGCACCCGGCCAGGGGGTTACACAGATACGCAGTATTTT.

This clonotype was seen more than once but under ten times. The rearrangement uses TRBV4-3 and TRBJ2-2, with 10 bases that match TRBD1. Germline CDR1 LGHNA, CDR2 YSLEER. V lost 1 base to trimming and J lost 6 bases; unmatched junction nucleotides: 2. CDR3 length: 15 residues. CDR3 residues: CASSQAGTGAGELFF. In DNA, the CDR3 is TGCGCCAGCAGCCAAGCCGGGACAGGGGCCGGGGAGCTGTTTTTT.

This chain's CDR3 is CASSGGFSTDTQYF. CDR3 in DNA: TGTGCCAGCAGCGGGGGCTTCAGCACAGATACGCAGTATTTT. V and J are TRBV7-2 and TRBJ2-3; a possible D gene is TRBD1 (6 bases). Trimming shortened V by 5 bases and J by 0 bases, and 9 bases separated the two germline ends. CDR3 length: 14 residues. Per germline, CDR1 SGHTA and CDR2 FQGNSA.

The chain joins TRBV6-2 or TRBV6-3 to TRBJ2-1; a possible D gene is TRBD2 (6 bases). This CDR3 spans 14 amino acids. Germline assignment: CDR1 MNHEY and CDR2 SVGEGT. V was clipped by 9 bases and J by 1 base, with 13 bases between them. CDR3 protein: CARCSGRSYNEQFF. CDR3 sequence (DNA): TGTGCCAGGTGTAGCGGTCGTTCCTACAATGAGCAGTTCTTC.

At least ten counts were recorded for this clonotype. The genes are TRBV12-3 or TRBV12-4 and TRBJ2-7; 7 nucleotides align to TRBD1. CDR3 size: 13 residues. After removal of 6 bases from V and 2 bases from J, the junction contained 4 bases not matched to a gene. Written as DNA, the CDR3 is TGTGCCAGCAGACCACAGGGGACCTACGAGCAGTACTTC. As protein: CASRPQGTYEQYF.

This clonotype appeared many times. The CDR3 loop is CASSPSPIAGYNEQFF. CDR3 sequence (DNA): TGTGCCAGCAGTCCCTCCCCCATAGCGGGGTACAATGAGCAGTTCTTC. The rearrangement uses TRBV28 and TRBJ2-1, with TRBD2 matching 8 bases. CDR1 MDHEN and CDR2 SYDVKM come from the germline V gene. The CDR3 has 16 residues. Trimming removed 5 bases from V and 4 bases from J; junction bases left unmatched: 10. The full variable domain, completed using reference TRBV28 and TRBJ2-1, is DVKVTQSSRYLVKRTGEKVFLECVQDMDHENMFWYRQDPGLGLRLIYFSYDVKMKEKGDIPEGYSVSREKKERFSLILESASTNQTSMYLCASSPSPIAGYNEQFFGPGTRLTVL.

This clonotype was counted between two and nine times. This sequence joins TRBV4-1 and TRBJ2-2; 7 bases fit TRBD2. With V trimmed by 4 bases and J by 3 bases, 5 bases remained unmatched. The CDR3 contains 15 residues. CDR1 MGHRA and CDR2 YSYEKL come from the germline V gene. The CDR3 reads CASSPGTTDTGELFF. For the CDR3, the DNA is TGCGCCAGCAGCCCAGGGACTACCGACACCGGGGAGCTGTTTTTT.

Many counts were recorded for this clonotype. J is TRBJ1-2 and V is TRBV11-2; TRBD1 is a possible D gene (5 bases). Germline V CDR1 and CDR2: SGHAT, FQNNGV. CDR3 length: 16 residues. V lost 1 base and J 0 bases, leaving 12 bases between the germline ends. The CDR3 nucleotides are TGTGCCAGCAGCTTAGGCACCGGGGCGCCTAACTATGGCTACACCTTC. Its protein product is CASSLGTGAPNYGYTF.

This clonotype was observed many times. The chain couples TRBV5-1 to TRBJ1-2; D remains ambiguous. Germline V lookup: CDR1 SGHRS, CDR2 YFSETQ. This CDR3 comprises 13 residues. Trimming stripped 0 bases from V and 5 bases from J, with 8 bases between. The CDR3 is CASSLAGTYGYTF. CDR3 nucleotides: TGCGCCAGCAGCTTGGCTGGAACTTATGGCTACACCTTC.

The chain has TRBV5-1 and TRBJ2-3; the D gene is possibly TRBD1 (6 bases). CDR1 SGHRS and CDR2 YFSETQ come from the germline V gene. The CDR3 runs to 14 residues. With 4 bases removed from V and 6 bases from J, the gap between germline ends came to 15 bases. CDR3 in DNA: TGCGCCAGCAGCCGGGACACGGATGGTGATACGCAGTATTTT. It encodes CASSRDTDGDTQYF.